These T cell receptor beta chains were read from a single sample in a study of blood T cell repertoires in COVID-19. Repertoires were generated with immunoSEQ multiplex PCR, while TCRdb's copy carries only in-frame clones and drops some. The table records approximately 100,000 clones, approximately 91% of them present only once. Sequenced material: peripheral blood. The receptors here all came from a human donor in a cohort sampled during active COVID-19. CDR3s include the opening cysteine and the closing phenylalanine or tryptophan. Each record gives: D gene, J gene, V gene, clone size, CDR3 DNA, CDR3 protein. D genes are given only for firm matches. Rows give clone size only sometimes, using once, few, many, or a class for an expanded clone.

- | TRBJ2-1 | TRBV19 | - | TGTGCCAGTAGTATAGGAGGAGGCTACAATGAGCAGTTCTTC | CASSIGGGYNEQFF
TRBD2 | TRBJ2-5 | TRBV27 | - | TGTGCCAGCAGTGCAACTAGCGGGGGCCCGATTGGATGGGAGACCCAGTACTTC | CASSATSGGPIGWETQYF
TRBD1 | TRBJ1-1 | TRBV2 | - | TGTGCCAGCAGTACCATGCAGGGGGCTGTTGAAGCTTTCTTT | CASSTMQGAVEAFF
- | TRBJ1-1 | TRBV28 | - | TGTGCCAGCAGTTTGCGCAACACTGAAGCTTTCTTT | CASSLRNTEAFF
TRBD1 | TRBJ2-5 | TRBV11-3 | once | TGTGCCAGCGCCCTATTCAGGGGGCATGAGACCCAGTACTTC | CASALFRGHETQYF
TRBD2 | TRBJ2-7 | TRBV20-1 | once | TGCAGTGCTAGTAGGGCGGGAGGGACCTACGAGCAGTACTTC | CSASRAGGTYEQYF
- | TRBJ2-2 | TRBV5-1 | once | TGCGCCAGCAGCTTGCTCTCGGGAGCAGGGACCGGGGAGCTGTTTTTT | CASSLLSGAGTGELFF
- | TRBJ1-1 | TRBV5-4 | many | TGTGCCAGCAGCTCCCGGGAGAACACTGAAGCTTTCTTT | CASSSRENTEAFF
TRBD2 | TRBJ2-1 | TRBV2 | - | TGTGCCAGCAGCCCCGTGGCTAGCGGGCCCTACAATGAGCAGTTCTTC | CASSPVASGPYNEQFF
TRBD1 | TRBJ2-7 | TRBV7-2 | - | TGTGCCAGCAGCTTAGGGGGGACAGGGGCATACGAGCAGTACTTC | CASSLGGTGAYEQYF
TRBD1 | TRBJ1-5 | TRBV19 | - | TGTGCCAGTAGCCCCCCTGAGGGGGCCGGTCAGCCCCAGCATTTT | CASSPPEGAGQPQHF
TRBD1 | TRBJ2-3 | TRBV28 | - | TGTGCCAGCAGTTTAGGGACAGGGATCACAGATACGCAGTATTTT | CASSLGTGITDTQYF
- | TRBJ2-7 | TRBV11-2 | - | TGTGCCAGCAGCTCGTCCTTCTACGAGCAGTACTTC | CASSSSFYEQYF
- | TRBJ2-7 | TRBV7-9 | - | TGTGCCAGCAGCTTAGGGGGGGAATCTACGCGGAACTTC | CASSLGGESTRNF
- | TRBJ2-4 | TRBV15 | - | TGTGCCACCAGCAGGGTGCGCCAGGGTGACATTCAGTACTTC | CATSRVRQGDIQYF
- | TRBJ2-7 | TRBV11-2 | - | TGTGCCAGCAGCCCTCTTGAGGAGCAGTACTTC | CASSPLEEQYF
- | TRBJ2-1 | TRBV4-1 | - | TGCGCCAGCAGCCACCCCAGGGGAGGGCAGGCCCATTACAGTTTGATCAGTGAGCAGTTCTTC | CASSHPRGGQAHYSLISEQFF
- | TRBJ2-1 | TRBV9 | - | TGTGCCAGCAGCGTAGTCGGAGAAACCTACAATGAGCAGTTCTTC | CASSVVGETYNEQFF
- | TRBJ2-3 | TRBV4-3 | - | TGCGCCAGCAGCCAAGGACCGGGAGATACGCAGTATTTT | CASSQGPGDTQYF
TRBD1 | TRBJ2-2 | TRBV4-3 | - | TGCGCCAGCAACTCCCGGGACAGGGACACCGGGGAGCTGTTTTTT | CASNSRDRDTGELFF
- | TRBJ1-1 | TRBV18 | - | TGTGCCAGCTCACCACCGACGGGGGGATCTAAGCCTGGAGCTTTCTTT | CASSPPTGGSKPGAFF
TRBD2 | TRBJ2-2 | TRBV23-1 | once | TGCGCCAGCACTCCGCAAGCGGGAGTCACCGGGGAGCTGTTTTTT | CASTPQAGVTGELFF
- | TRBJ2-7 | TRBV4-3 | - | TGCGCCAGCAGCCAAGATTGGGGAGAGACGGGGGAGCAGTACTTC | CASSQDWGETGEQYF
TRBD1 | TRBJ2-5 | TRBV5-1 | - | TGCGCCAGCAGCTTAGGGGGACAGCTTCCAGAGACCCAGTACTTC | CASSLGGQLPETQYF
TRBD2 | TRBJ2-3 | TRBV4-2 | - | TGTGCCAGCAGCCAACGACTAGCGGGAGGATCACCTAGCACAGATACGCAGTATTTT | CASSQRLAGGSPSTDTQYF
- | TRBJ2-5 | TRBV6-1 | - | TGTGCCAGCAGTGACCTGACATCAATGGGGACCCAGTACTTC | CASSDLTSMGTQYF
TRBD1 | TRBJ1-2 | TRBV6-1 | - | TGTGCCAGCAGTGAATTGGACAGGGTCGGCGGCTACACCTTC | CASSELDRVGGYTF
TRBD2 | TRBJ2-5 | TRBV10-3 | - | TGTGCCATCAGTAGACTAGCGGGGAACCAAGAGACCCAGTACTTC | CAISRLAGNQETQYF
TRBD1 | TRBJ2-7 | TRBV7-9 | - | TGTGCCAGCAGCTTAGCGGGGGGACAGGGGGCCTACGAGCAGTACTTC | CASSLAGGQGAYEQYF
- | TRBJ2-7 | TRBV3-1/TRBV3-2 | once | TGTGCCAGCAGCCCGACTAGGGTGGCCTACGAGCAGTACTTC | CASSPTRVAYEQYF
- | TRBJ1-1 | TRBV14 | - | TGTGCCAGCAGCCAAGAGGTCGGGGGCACTGAAGCTTTCTTT | CASSQEVGGTEAFF
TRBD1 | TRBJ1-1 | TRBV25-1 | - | TGTGCCAGCAGCCTAGAAGGACAGGGGGTCCTTGAAGCTTTCTTT | CASSLEGQGVLEAFF
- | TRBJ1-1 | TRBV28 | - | TGTGCCAGCAAGGGAGGGACGAGCGGACGGTTGAACACTGAAGCTTTCTTT | CASKGGTSGRLNTEAFF
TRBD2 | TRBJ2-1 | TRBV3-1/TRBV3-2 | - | TGTGCCAGCAGCCAAGCTAGCGGGGGGGCCAGTGAGCAGTTCTTC | CASSQASGGASEQFF
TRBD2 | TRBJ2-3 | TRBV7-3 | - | TGTGCCAGCAGCTTAAACGGGGGGGCTTCGGTCACAGATACGCAGTATTTT | CASSLNGGASVTDTQYF
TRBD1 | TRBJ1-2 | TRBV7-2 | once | TGTGCCAGCACCTCCGGGACAGGGAACTATGGCTACACCTTC | CASTSGTGNYGYTF
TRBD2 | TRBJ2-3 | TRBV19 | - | TGTGCCAGTAGTAAACTAGCGGGGCGAGATACGCAGTATTTT | CASSKLAGRDTQYF
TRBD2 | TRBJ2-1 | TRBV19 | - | TGTGCCAGTAGTTCGATCGGGACTAGCGCCAATGAGCAGTTCTTC | CASSSIGTSANEQFF
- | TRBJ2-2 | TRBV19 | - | TGTGCCAGTAACCGCGGACAGGGAGGGCTCACCGGGGAGCTGTTTTTT | CASNRGQGGLTGELFF
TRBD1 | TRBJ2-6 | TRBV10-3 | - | TGTGCCATCAGCCTACAGGGGATGGGGGCCAACGTCCTGACTTTC | CAISLQGMGANVLTF
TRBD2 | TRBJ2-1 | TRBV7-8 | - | TGTGCCAGCAGCCCGGGACTAGCGGGAGGGTACTCCTACAATGAGCAGTTCTTC | CASSPGLAGGYSYNEQFF
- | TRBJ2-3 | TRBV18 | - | TGTGCCAGCTCACCGGGGCAGGACAACACAGATACGCAGTATTTT | CASSPGQDNTDTQYF
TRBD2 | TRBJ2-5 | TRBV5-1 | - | TGCGCCAGCAGCTTGGAGACTAGCGGGGGAGAGACCCAGTACTTC | CASSLETSGGETQYF
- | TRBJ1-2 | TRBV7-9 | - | TGTGCCAGCAGCCCCCCGGCGGTGCGTGGCTACACCTTC | CASSPPAVRGYTF
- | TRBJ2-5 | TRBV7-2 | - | TGTGCCAGCAGCTCCCAAGTCGCGGTCGGGGAGACCCAGTACTTC | CASSSQVAVGETQYF
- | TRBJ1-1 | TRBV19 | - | TGTGCCAGTAGTAGCCAGGGAAACACTGAAGCTTTCTTT | CASSSQGNTEAFF
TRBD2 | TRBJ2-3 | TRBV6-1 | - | TGTGCCAGCAGTGATAAGGCGGGGGGGTATAGCACAGATACGCAGTATTTT | CASSDKAGGYSTDTQYF
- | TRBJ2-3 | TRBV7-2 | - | TGTGCCAGCAGCTTAGTAGCCACCGGGGCAGATACGCAGTATTTT | CASSLVATGADTQYF
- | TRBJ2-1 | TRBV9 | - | TGTGCCAGCAGCATGGGGAGACGGACCTCCGGTCGCTACAATGAGCAGTTCTTC | CASSMGRRTSGRYNEQFF
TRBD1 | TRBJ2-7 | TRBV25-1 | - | TGTGCCAGCAGTGAGACCGGGACAGGGCTTAACGAGCAGTACTTC | CASSETGTGLNEQYF
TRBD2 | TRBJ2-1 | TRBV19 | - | TGTGCCAGTAGTGGCCTACTAGCGGGGGGATACAATGAGCAGTTCTTC | CASSGLLAGGYNEQFF
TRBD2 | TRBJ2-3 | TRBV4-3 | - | TGCGCCAGCAGCCGGGGGACTAGCGGTATCTCAGATACGCAGTATTTT | CASSRGTSGISDTQYF
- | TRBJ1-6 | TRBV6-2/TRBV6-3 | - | TGTGCCAGCAGTTACGCCCGGGACACCCTTAATTCACCCCTCCACTTT | CASSYARDTLNSPLHF
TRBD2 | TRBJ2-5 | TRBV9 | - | TGTGCCAGCAGCACCCGCGCGGGTAGCGGGGGAGAGACCCAGTACTTC | CASSTRAGSGGETQYF
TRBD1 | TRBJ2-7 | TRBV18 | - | TGTGCCAGCTCACCAAGGCAGGGGGACTACGAGCAGTACTTC | CASSPRQGDYEQYF
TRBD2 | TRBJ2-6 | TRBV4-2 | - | TGTGCCAGCAGCCAATCCCCCTCGCGGGGGGGCCACGGGGCCAACGTCCTGACTTTC | CASSQSPSRGGHGANVLTF